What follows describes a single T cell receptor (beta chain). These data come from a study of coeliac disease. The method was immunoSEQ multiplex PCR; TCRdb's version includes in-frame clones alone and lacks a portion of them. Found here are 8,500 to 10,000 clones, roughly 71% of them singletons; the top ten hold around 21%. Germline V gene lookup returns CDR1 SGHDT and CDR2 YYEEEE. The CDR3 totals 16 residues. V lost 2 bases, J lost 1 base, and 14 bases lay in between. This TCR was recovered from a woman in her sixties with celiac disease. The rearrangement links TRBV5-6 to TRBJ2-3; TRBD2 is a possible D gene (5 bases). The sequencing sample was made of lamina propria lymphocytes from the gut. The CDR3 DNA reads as TGTGCCAGCAGCTTAGGACTTTCTGCCGGCACAGATACGCAGTATTTT. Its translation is CASSLGLSAGTDTQYF.